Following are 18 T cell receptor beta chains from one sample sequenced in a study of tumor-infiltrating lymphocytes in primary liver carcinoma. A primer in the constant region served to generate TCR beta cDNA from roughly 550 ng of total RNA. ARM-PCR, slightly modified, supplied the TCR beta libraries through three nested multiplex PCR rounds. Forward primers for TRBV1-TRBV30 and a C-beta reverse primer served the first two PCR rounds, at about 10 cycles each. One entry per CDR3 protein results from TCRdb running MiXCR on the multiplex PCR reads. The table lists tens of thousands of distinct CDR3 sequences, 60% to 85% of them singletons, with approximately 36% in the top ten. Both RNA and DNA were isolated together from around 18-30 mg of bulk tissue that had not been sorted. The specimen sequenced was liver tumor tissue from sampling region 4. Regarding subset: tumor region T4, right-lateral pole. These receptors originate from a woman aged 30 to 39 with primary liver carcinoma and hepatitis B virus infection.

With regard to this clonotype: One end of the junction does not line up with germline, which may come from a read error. The CDR3 DNA follows: TGTGGCAACAGTCTAGGACAGGGAAAGAAGCAGCACTTC. Translation gives CGNSLGQGKKQHF. This sequence joins TRBV14 and TRBJ2-7, with 8 positions matching TRBD1. This CDR3 comprises 13 residues. Germline loops: CDR1 SGHDN, CDR2 FVKESK.

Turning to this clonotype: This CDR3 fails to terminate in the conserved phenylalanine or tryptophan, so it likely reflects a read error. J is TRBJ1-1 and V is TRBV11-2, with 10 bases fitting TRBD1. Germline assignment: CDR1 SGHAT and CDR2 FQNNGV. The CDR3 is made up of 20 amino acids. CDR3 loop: CASSARDRGCKRWSNTEAFV. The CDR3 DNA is TGTGCAAGCAGCGCTCGGGACAGGGGTTGCAAGAGGTGGAGTAACACTGAAGCTTTCGTT.

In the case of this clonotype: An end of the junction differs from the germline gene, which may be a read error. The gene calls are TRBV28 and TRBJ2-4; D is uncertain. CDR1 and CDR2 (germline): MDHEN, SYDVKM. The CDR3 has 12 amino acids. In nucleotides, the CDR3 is TGCGCCGGCAGTTTCGATAAAAACATTCAGTACTTC. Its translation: CAGSFDKNIQYF. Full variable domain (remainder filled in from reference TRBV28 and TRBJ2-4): DVKVTQSSRYLVKRTGEKVFLECVQDMDHENMFWYRQDPGLGLRLIYFSYDVKMKEKGDIPEGYSVSREKKERFSLILESASTNQTSMYLCAGSFDKNIQYFGAGTRLSVL.

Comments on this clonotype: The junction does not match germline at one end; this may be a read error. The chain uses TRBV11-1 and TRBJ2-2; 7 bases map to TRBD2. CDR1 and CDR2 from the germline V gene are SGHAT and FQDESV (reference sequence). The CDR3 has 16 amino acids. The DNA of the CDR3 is TGTACCAGCAGCAGGGTTATGGCGGGAGTGTCCGAGGAGCTGTTTTTC. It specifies CTSSRVMAGVSEELFF.

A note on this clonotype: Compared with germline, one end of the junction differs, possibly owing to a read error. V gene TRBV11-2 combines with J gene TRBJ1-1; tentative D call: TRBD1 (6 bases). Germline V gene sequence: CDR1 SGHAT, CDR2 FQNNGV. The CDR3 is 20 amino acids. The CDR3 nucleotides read TGTGCCAGCAGCACTCGGGACACAGGGCGCAAGAGGTGGAGTAACACCGAAGCATTCTTT. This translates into CASSTRDTGRKRWSNTEAFF.

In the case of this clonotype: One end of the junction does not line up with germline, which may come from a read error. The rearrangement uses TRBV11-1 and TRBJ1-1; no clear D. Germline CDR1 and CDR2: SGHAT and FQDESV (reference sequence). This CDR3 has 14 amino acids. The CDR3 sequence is CASSFGHGYSEAFF. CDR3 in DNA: TGTGCTAGCAGCTTCGGGCATGGCTACTCTGAAGCTTTCTTT. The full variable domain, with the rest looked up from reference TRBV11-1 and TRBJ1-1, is EAEVAQSPRYKITEKSQAVAFWCDPISGHATLYWYRQILGQGPELLVQFQDESVVDDSQLPKDRFSAERLKGVDSTLKIQPAELGDSAMYLCASSFGHGYSEAFFGQGTRLTVV.

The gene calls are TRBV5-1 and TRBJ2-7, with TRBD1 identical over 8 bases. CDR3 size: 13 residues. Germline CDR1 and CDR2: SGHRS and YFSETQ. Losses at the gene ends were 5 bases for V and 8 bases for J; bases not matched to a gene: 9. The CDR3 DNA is TGCGCCAGCAGTTTCCGGGACAGGTACAAGCAGTACTTC. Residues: CASSFRDRYKQYF.

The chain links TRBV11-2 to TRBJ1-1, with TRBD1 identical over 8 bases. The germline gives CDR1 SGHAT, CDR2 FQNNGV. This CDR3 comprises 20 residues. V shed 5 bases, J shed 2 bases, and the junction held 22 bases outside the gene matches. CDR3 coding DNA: TGTGCCAGCAGCGCTCAGGACAGGGTGCGCAGGAGATGGAGTAACACTGAAGCTTTCTTT. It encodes CASSAQDRVRRRWSNTEAFF.

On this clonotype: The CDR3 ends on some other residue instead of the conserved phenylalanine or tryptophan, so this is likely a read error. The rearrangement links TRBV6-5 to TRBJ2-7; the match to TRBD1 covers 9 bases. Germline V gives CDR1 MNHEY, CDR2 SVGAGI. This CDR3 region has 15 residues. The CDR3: CASSYLRQGGYEQYL. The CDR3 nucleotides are TGTGCCAGCAGTTACCTTCGACAGGGGGGTTACGAACAGTACTTA.

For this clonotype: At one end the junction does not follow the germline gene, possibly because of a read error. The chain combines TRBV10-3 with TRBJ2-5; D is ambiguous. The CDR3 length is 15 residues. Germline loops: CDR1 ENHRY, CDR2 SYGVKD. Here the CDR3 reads CAISESATREETQNF. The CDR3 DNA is TGTGCCATCAGTGAGTCCGCTACCAGAGAAGAGACCCAGAACTTC.

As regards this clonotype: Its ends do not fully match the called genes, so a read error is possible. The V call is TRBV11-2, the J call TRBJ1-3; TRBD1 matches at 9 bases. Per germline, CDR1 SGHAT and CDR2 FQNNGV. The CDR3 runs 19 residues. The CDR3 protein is CAISSRPDRGAYSGNAIYF. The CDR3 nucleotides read TGTGCCATCAGCTCACGCCCGGACAGGGGAGCGTACTCTGGAAACGCCATATATTTT.

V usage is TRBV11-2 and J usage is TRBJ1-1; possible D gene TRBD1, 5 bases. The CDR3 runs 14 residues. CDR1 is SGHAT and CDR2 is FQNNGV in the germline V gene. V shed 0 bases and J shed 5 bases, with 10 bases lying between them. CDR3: CASSLDRVATEAFF. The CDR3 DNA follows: TGTGCCAGCAGCTTAGACAGGGTAGCGACTGAAGCTTTCTTT.

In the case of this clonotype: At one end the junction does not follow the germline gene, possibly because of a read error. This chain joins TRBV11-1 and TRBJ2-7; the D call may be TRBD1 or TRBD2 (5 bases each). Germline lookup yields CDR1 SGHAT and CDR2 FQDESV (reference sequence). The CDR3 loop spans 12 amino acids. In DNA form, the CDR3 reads TGTGCCTGCGGCGCCCAGGGAGACGACCAGTACTTC. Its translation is CACGAQGDDQYF.

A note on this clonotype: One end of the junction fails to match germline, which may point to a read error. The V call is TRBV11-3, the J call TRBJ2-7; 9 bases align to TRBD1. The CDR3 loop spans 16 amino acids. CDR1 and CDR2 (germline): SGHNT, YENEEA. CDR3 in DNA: TGTGTCAGCAGCCGTCGGGACAGGGATTACTCCTACGAGCAGTGCTTC. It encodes CVSSRRDRDYSYEQCF.

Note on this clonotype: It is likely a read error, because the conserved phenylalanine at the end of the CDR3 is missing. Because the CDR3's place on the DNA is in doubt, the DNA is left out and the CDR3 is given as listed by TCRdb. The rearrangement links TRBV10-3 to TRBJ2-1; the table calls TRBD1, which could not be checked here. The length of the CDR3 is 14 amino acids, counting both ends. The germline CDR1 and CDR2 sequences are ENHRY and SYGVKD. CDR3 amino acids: CATSPTATRDEQFL.

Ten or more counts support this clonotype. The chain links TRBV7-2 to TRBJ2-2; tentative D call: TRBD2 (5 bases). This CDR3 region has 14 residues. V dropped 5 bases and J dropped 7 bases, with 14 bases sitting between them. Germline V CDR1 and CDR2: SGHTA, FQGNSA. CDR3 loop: CASSQYTSYGELFF. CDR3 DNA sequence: TGTGCCAGCAGCCAATACACTAGTTACGGGGAGCTGTTTTTT. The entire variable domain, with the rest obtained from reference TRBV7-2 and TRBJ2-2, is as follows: GAGVSQSPSNKVTEKGKDVELRCDPISGHTALYWYRQSLGQGLEFLIYFQGNSAPDKSGLPSDRFSAERTGGSVSTLTIQRTQQEDSAVYLCASSQYTSYGELFFGEGSRLTVL.

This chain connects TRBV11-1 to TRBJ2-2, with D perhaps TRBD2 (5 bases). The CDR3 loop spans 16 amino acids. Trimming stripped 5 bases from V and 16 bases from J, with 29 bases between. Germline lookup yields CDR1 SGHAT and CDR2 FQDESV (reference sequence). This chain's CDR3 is CASSRVMARVSGETFF. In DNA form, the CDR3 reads TGTGCCAGCAGCAGGGTTATGGCGCGAGTGTCCGGGGAGACGTTTTTT.

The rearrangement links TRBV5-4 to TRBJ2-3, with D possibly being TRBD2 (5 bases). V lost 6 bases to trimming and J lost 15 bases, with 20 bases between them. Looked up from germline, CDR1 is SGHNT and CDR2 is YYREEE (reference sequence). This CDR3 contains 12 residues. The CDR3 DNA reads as TGTGCCAGCAAAAGCTGGGGAGATACTCAATATTTT. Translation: CASKSWGDTQYF. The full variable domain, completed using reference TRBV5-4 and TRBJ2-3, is ETGVTQSPTHLIKTRGQQVTLRCSSQSGHNTVSWYQQALGQGPQFIFQYYREEENGRGNFPPRFSGLQFPNYSSELNVNALELDDSALYLCASKSWGDTQYFGPGTRLTVL.